The entry below gives a single T cell receptor beta chain sequence along with its context. Its antigen remains unknown. The data derive from a study of cytomegalovirus exposure and HLA in healthy donors. Across the whole study: HLA-typed donors contributed 65 million to 95 million unique TCRs, which were held in an early data release. Whole-study findings and limits: Later on, analysis showed that most CMV-associated TCR beta chains appeared to be HLA-restricted.

60 Vbeta and 13 Jbeta primers were used in PCR. The method was immunoSEQ multiplex PCR; TCRdb's version includes in-frame clones alone and lacks a portion of them. Recorded for this sample: 100,000 to 150,000 clones. The CDR3 spans 15 residues. Deletions cut 2 bases from V and 7 bases from J, with 12 bases between. Germline loops: CDR1 MNHEY, CDR2 SMNVEV (reference sequence). This chain connects TRBV27 to TRBJ1-6; D is undetermined. The sequence was obtained from a man in his thirties or forties in good health and CMV-seronegative. Sample: PBMCs. The CDR3 sequence is CASSLGPFENSPLHF. The CDR3 nucleotides read TGTGCCAGCAGTTTAGGTCCATTTGAGAATTCACCCCTCCACTTT.